This TCR beta chain appears in the sequencing data of a study of CD8+ T cells in alopecia areata. Sequencing relied on a cDNA template that was reverse transcribed from extracted RNA. Sequenced by immunoSEQ multiplex PCR; TCRdb stores in-frame clones only, minus some. The sample has some 180,000 clones; 50% to 70% are singletons. With 7 bases clipped from V and 7 bases from J, the junction kept 9 bases outside the gene matches. CDR3 length equals 14 residues. Germline V gene lookup returns CDR1 LNHDA and CDR2 SQIVND (reference sequence). The sample here was CD4+ T cells sorted from blood, taken at week 0. The clonotype was recovered from a human donor with alopecia areata. The chain combines TRBV19 with TRBJ2-7, with 11 bases fitting TRBD1. The CDR3 region has the DNA TGTGCCAGTACTCGAGGACAGGGGGCAGGTGAGCAGTACTTC. This codes for CASTRGQGAGEQYF.